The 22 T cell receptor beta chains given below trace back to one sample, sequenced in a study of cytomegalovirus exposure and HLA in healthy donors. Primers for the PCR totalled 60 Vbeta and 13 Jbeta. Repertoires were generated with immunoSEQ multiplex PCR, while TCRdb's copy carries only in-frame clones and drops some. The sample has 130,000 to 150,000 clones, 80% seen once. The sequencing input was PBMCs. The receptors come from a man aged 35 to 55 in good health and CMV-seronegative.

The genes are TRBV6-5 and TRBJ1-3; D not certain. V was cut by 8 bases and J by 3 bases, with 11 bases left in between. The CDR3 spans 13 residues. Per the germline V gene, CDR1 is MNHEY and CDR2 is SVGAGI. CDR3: CASGKVGGNTIYF. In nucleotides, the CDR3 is TGTGCCAGCGGCAAAGTTGGTGGAAACACCATATATTTT.

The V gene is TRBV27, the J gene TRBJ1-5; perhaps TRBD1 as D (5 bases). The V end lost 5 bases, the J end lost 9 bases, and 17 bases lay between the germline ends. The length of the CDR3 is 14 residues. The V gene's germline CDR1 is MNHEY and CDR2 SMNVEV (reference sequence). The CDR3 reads CASSTRQGGRPQHF. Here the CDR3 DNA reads TGTGCCAGCAGTACCAGGCAGGGAGGGAGGCCCCAGCATTTT.

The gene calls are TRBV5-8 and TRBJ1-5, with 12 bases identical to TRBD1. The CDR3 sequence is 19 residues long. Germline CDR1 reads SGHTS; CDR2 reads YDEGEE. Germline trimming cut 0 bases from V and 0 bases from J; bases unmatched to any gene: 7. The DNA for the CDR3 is TGTGCCAGCAGCTTGGGGCTCGGGGACAGGGGGCGTAGCAATCAGCCCCAGCATTTT. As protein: CASSLGLGDRGRSNQPQHF. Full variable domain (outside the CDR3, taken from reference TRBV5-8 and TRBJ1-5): EAGVTQSPTHLIKTRGQQATLRCSPISGHTSVYWYQQALGLGLQFLLWYDEGEERNRGNFPPRFSGRQFPNYSSELNVNALELEDSALYLCASSLGLGDRGRSNQPQHFGDGTRLSIL.

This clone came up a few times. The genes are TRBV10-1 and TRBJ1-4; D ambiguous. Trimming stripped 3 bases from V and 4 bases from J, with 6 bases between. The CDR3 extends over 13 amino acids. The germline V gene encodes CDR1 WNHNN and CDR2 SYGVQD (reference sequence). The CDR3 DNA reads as TGCGCCAGCAGTGACGGTAATAATGAAAAACTGTTTTTT. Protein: CASSDGNNEKLFF.

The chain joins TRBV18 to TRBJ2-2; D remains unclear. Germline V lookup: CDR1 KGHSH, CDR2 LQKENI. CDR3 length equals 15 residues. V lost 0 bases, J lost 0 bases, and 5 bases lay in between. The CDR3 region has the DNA TGTGCCAGCTCACCACCGAGAGCGAACACCGGGGAGCTGTTTTTT. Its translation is CASSPPRANTGELFF.

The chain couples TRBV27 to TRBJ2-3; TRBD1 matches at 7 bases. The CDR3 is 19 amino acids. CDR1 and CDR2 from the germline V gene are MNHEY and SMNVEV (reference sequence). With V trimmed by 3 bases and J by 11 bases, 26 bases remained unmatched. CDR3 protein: CASSFDRVNFGLEGFVQYF. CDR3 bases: TGTGCCAGCAGTTTCGACAGGGTAAACTTCGGACTTGAGGGGTTTGTGCAGTATTTT.

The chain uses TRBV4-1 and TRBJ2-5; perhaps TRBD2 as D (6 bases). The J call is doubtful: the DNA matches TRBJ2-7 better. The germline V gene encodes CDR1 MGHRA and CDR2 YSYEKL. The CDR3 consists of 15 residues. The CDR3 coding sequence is TGCGCCAGCAGCCAAGTTGCGCAGGGAGGCTACGAGCAGTACTTC. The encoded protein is CASSQVAQGGYEQYF.

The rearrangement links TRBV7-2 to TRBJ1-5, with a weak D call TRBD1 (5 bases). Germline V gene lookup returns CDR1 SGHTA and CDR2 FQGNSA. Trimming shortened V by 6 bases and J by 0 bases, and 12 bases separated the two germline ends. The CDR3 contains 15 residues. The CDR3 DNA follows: TGTGCCAGCAGGGCCGGGGGAGTTAGCAATCAGCCCCAGCATTTT. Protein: CASRAGGVSNQPQHF. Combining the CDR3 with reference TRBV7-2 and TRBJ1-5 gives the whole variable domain GAGVSQSPSNKVTEKGKDVELRCDPISGHTALYWYRQSLGQGLEFLIYFQGNSAPDKSGLPSDRFSAERTGGSVSTLTIQRTQQEDSAVYLCASRAGGVSNQPQHFGDGTRLSIL.

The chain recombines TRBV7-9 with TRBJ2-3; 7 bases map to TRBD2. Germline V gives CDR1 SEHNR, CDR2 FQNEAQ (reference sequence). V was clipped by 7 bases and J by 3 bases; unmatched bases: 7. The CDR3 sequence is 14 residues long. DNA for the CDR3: TGTGCCAGCATAGGACTAGGAGGTACAGATACGCAGTATTTT. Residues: CASIGLGGTDTQYF.

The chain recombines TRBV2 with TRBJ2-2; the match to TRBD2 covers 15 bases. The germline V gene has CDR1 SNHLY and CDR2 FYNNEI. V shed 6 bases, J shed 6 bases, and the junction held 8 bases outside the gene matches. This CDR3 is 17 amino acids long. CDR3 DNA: TGTGCCAGCAGCGACCGTGGACTAGCGGGGGGGCCCGGGGAGCTGTTTTTT. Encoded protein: CASSDRGLAGGPGELFF.

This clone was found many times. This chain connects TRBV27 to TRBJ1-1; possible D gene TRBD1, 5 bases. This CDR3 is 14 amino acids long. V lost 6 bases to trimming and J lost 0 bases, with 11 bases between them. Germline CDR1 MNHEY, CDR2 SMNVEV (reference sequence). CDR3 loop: CASRGRGLNTEAFF. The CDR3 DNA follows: TGTGCCAGCAGGGGGAGGGGCCTGAACACTGAAGCTTTCTTT.

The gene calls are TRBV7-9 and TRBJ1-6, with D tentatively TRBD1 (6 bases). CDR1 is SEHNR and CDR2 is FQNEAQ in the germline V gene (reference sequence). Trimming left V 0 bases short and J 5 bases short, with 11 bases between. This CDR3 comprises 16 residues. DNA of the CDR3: TGTGCCAGCAGCTTAGCCGGGACACAAAATAATTCACCCCTCCACTTT. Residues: CASSLAGTQNNSPLHF.

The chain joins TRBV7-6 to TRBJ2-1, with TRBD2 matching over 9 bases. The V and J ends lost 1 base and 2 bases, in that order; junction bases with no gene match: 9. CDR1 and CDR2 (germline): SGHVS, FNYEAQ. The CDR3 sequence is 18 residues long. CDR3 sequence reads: CASSLVGASGAPYNEQFF. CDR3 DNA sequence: TGTGCCAGCAGCTTAGTGGGGGCTAGCGGGGCACCCTACAATGAGCAGTTCTTC.

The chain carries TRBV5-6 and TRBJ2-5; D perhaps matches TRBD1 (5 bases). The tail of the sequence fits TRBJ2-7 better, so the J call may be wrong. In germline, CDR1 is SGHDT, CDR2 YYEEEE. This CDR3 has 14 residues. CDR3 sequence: CASSLGQGLYEQYF. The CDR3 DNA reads TGTGCCAGCAGCTTGGGGCAGGGCTTATACGAGCAGTACTTC.

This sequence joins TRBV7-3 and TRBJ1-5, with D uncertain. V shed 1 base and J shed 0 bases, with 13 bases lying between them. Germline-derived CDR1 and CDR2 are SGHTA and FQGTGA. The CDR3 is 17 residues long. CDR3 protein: CASSLIGRRSSNQPQHF. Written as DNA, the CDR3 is TGTGCCAGCAGCTTAATAGGTCGGCGGAGTAGCAATCAGCCCCAGCATTTT.

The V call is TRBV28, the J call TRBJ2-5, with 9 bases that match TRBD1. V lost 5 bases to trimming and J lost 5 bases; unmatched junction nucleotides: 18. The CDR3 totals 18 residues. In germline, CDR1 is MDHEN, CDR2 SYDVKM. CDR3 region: CASSPYPSTGGPVETQYF. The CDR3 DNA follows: TGTGCCAGCAGTCCCTACCCGTCTACAGGGGGCCCGGTGGAGACCCAGTACTTC.

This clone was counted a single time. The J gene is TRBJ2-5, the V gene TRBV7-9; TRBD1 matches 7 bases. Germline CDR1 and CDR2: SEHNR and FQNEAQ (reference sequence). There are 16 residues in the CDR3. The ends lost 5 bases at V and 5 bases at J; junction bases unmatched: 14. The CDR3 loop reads CASSTTTGMVWETQYF. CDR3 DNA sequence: TGTGCCAGCAGCACCACGACAGGGATGGTCTGGGAGACCCAGTACTTC.

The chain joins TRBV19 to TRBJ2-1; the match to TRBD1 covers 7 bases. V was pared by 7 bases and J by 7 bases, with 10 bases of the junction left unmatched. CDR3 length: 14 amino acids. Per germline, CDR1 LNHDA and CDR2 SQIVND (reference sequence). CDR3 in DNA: TGTGCCAGTACCGACAGGGAGAGAGGGAATGAGCAGTTCTTC. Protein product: CASTDRERGNEQFF.

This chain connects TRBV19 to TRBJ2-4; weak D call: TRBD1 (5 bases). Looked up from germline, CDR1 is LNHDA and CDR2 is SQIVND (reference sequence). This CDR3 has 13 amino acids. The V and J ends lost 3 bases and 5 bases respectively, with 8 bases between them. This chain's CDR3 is CASSIARENIQYF. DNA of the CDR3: TGTGCCAGTAGTATCGCCAGGGAAAACATTCAGTACTTC.

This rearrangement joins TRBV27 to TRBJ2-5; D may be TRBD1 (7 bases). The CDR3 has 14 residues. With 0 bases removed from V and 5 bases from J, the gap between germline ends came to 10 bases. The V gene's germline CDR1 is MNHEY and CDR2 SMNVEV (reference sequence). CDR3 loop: CASSLSQGRETQYF. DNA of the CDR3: TGTGCCAGCAGTTTATCACAGGGGAGGGAGACCCAGTACTTC.

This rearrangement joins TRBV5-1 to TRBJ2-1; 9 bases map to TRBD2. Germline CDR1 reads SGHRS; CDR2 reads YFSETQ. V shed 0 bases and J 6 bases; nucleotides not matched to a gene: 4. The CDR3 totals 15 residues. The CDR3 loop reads CASSLVAGGGNEQFF. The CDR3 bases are TGCGCCAGCAGCTTGGTGGCGGGGGGGGGCAATGAGCAGTTCTTC.

CDR3 DNA: TGTGCCAGCAGTGAATCTCGACAGGGTGGAGGTGGCTACACCTTC. This translates into CASSESRQGGGGYTF. The chain joins TRBV25-1 to TRBJ1-2; 7 nucleotides agree with TRBD1. Looked up from germline, CDR1 is MGHDK and CDR2 is SYGVNS. The junction had 9 bases not matched to a gene; V was cut back by 1 base and J by 7 bases. This CDR3 has 15 amino acids.